The text below deals with one T cell receptor (beta chain). The target antigen is unknown. The entry originates in a study of PD-1 blockade in classical Hodgkin lymphoma. Study-level points and caveats: The study found complete responders had baseline diversity similar to newly diagnosed patients. Newly diagnosed patients had baseline TCR diversity that was reportedly lower than that of healthy donors.

The patients all showed relapse after autologous stem cell transplantation, while their brentuximab vedotin exposure varied. There are 14 residues in the CDR3. With 0 bases removed from V and 6 bases from J, the gap between germline ends came to 12 bases. Germline CDR1 reads LNHDA; CDR2 reads SQIVND (reference sequence). Profiling relied on immunoSEQ multiplex PCR, and the TCRdb table lists in-frame clones only, not all of them. The data show about 37,000 clones, with 76% seen just once and approximately 15% held by the top ten. The sequence derives from a human donor with classical Hodgkin lymphoma. The source material was peripheral blood mononuclear cells (PBMCs), sampled before the second cycle of nivolumab. V gene TRBV19 combines with J gene TRBJ2-7; weak D call: TRBD1 (6 bases). CDR3 coding DNA: TGTGCCAGTAGTATAGACATACAGGGACGCGAGCAGTACTTC. Translated: CASSIDIQGREQYF.